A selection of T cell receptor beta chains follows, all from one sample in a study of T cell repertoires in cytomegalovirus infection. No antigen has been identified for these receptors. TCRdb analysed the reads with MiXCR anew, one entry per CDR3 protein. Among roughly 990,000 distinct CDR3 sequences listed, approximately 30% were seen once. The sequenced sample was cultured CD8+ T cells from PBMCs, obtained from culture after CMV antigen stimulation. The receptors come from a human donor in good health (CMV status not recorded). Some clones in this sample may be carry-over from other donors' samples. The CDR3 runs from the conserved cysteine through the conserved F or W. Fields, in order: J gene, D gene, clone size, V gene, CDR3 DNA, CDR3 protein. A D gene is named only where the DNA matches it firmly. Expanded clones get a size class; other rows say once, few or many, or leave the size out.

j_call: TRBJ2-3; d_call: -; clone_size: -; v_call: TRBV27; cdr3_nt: TGTGCCAGCAGTTTCTATCCCTTGACTAGTACAGATACGCAGTATTTT; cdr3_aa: CASSFYPLTSTDTQYF
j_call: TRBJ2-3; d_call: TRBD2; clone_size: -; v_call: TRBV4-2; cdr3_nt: TGTGCCAGCAGCCAAGATGATGGGGGCCGGGGGGGAGATACGCAGTATTTT; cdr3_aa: CASSQDDGGRGGDTQYF
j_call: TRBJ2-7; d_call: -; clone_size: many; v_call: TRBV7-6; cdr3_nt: TGTGCCAGCAGCTTAAGCGGGACAAACGAGCAGTACTTC; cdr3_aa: CASSLSGTNEQYF
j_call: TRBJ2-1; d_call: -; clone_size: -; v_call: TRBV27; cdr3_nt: TGTGCCAGCAGCCCTCTAGAGGGGCAGGTAGTGAACAATGAGCAGTTCTTC; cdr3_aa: CASSPLEGQVVNNEQFF
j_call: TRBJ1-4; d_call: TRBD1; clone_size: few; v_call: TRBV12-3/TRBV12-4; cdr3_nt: TGTGCCAGCAGTACCCGGGGACAGGAGGGTGGGCTGAATGAAAAACTGTTTTTT; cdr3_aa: CASSTRGQEGGLNEKLFF
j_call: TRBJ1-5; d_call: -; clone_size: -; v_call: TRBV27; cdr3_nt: TGTGCCAGCAGTTTGGGGACAACCAATCAGCCCCAGCATTTT; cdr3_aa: CASSLGTTNQPQHF
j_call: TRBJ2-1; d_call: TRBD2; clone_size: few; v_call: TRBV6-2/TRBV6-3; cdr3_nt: TGTGCCAGCAGTTACTCGAGAACTAGCGGGTCTGAGCAGTTCTTC; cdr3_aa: CASSYSRTSGSEQFF
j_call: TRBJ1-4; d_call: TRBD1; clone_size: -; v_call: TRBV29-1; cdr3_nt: TGCAGCGCGGACAGGGGGGAAGAAAAACTGTTTTTT; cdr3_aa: CSADRGEEKLFF
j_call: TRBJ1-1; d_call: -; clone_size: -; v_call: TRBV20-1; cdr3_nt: TGCAGTGCTAGCGTAGGCTTGAACACTGAAGCTTTCTTT; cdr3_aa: CSASVGLNTEAFF
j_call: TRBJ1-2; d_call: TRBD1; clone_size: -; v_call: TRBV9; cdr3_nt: TGTGCCAGCAGCGTAGCTGACAGGGAAGGATATGGCTACACCTTC; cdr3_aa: CASSVADREGYGYTF
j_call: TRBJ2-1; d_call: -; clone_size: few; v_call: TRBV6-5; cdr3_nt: TGTGCCAGCAGTTACTCGACGCAGAATGAGCAGTTCTTC; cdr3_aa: CASSYSTQNEQFF
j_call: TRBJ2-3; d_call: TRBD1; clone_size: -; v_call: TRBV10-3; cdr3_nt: TGTGCCATCAGTGGGGGACAGCGAGATAGCACAGATACGCAGTATTTT; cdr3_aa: CAISGGQRDSTDTQYF
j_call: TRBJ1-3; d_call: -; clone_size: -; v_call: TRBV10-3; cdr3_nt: TGTGCCATCAGTACACGACAGCTACTCTCTGGAAACACCATATATTTT; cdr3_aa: CAISTRQLLSGNTIYF
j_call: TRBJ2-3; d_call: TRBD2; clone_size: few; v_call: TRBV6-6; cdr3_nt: TGTGCCAGCAGCCGACTAGCGGGGGACTCCACAGATACGCAGTATTTT; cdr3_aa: CASSRLAGDSTDTQYF
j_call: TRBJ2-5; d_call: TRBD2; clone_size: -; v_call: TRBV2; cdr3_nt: TGTGCCAGCAACCTCCCTAGCGGGGGGGCCGAGGAGACCCAGTACTTC; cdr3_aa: CASNLPSGGAEETQYF
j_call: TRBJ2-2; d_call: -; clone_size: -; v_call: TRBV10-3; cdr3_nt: TGTGCCATCCCAGACGGATCGAACACCGGGGAGCTGTTTTTT; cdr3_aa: CAIPDGSNTGELFF
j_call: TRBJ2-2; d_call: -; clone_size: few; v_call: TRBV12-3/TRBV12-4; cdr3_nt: TGTGCCAGCAGTTTGCCCCCCTCGGGGCAGCATCACACCGGGGAGCTGTTTTTT; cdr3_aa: CASSLPPSGQHHTGELFF
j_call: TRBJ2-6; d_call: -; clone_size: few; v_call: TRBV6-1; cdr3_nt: TGTGCCAGCAAGGAACTCAGGGCCAACGTCCTGACTTTC; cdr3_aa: CASKELRANVLTF
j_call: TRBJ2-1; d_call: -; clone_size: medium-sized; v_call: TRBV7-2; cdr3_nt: TGTGCCAGCAGCCATCCGGGGGCAGGCTCCTACAATGAGCAGTTCTTC; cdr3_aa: CASSHPGAGSYNEQFF
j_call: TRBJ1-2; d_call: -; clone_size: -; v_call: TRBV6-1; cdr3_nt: TGTGCCAGCGGACGAGCGGCGGGGCTTGCCAACTATGGCTACACCTTC; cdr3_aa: CASGRAAGLANYGYTF
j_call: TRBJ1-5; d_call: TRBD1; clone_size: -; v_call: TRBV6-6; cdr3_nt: TGTGCCACCCTTCATGGGACAGGGGGCGCGAATCAGCCCCAGCATTTT; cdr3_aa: CATLHGTGGANQPQHF
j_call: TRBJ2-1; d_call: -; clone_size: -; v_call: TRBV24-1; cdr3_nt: TGTGCCACCAGTGCTAATCATGGGAGAAAGCAGTTCTTC; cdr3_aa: CATSANHGRKQFF
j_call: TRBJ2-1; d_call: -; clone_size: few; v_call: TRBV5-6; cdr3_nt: TGTGCCAGCAGGGGGGGCGAGGTGGGAGAGCAGTTCTTC; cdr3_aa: CASRGGEVGEQFF
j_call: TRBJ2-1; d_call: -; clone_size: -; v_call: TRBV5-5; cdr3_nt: TGTGCCAGCAGCGGGCAACCGGGACACAGGAGTGAGCAGTTCTTC; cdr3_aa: CASSGQPGHRSEQFF
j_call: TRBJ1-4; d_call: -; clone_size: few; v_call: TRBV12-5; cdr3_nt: TGTGCTAGTGGTTTGGTCCCGGACGACAGGCGTGAACTGTTTTTT; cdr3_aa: CASGLVPDDRRELFF
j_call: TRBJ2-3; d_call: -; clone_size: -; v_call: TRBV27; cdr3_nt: TGTGCCAGCAGTTTATTCGGGGGTCTGGCGCAGTATTTT; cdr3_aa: CASSLFGGLAQYF
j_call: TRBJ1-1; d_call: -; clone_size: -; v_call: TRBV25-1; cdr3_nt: TGTGCCAGCAGCCAGGGAAGTGGTATGGCGGCTTTCTTT; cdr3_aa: CASSQGSGMAAFF
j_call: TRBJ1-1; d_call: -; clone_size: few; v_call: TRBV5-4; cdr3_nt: TGTGCCAGCAGCCTCGGCTCCAGGATGAACACTGAAGCTTTCTTT; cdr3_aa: CASSLGSRMNTEAFF
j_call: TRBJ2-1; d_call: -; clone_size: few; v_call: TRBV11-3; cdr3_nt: TGTGCCAGCAGCTCCCGCGGTGACCCTCACCAGTTCTTC; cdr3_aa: CASSSRGDPHQFF
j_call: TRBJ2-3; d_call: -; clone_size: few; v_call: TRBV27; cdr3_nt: TGTGCCAGCAGTGGGAGGCCAGATACGCAGTATTTT; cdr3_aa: CASSGRPDTQYF
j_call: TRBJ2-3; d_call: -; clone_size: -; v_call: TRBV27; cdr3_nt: TGTGCCAGCACCCCCCTGGGGGAACGGGGAGATACGCAGTATTTT; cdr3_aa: CASTPLGERGDTQYF
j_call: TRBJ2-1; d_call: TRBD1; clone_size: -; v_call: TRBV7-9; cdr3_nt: TGTGCCAGCGGCTTAGTTGGTATGGGACAGGTTGACAATGAGCAGTTCTTC; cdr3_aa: CASGLVGMGQVDNEQFF
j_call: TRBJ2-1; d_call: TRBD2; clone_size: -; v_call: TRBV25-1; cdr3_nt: TGTGCCAGCAGAGGACTAGCGGGGTTTCTAGAGGACAATGAGCAGTTCTTC; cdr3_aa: CASRGLAGFLEDNEQFF
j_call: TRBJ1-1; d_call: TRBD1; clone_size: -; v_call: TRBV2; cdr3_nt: TGTGCCAGCAGTCCTCAGGGGGTTAACACTGAAGCTTTCTTT; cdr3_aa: CASSPQGVNTEAFF
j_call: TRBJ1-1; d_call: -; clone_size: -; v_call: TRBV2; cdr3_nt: TGTGCCAGCAGTGATTTGTGGGGTCTTAACACTGAAGCTTTCTTT; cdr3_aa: CASSDLWGLNTEAFF
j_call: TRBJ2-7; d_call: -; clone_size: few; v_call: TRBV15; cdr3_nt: TGTGCCACCAGCAGAGATTGGGGGGGCGACGAGCAGTACTTC; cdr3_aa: CATSRDWGGDEQYF
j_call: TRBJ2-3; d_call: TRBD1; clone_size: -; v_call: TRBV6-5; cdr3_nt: TGTGCCATGCCAAGGGGGCGCAGGGGGCGGGATACGCAGTATTTT; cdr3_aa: CAMPRGRRGRDTQYF
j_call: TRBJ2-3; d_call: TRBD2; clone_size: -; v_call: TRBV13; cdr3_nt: TGTGCCAGCGAGATTGCGGGGGGGCCGAGCACAGATACGCAGTATTTT; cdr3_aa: CASEIAGGPSTDTQYF
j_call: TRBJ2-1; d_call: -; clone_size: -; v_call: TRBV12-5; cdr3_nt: TGTGCTAGTGGTTCCCCAGGGGCAGGGGATAACAATGAGCAGTTCTTC; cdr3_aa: CASGSPGAGDNNEQFF
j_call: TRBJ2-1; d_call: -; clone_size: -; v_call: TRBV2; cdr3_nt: TGTGCCAGCAGTGAAGTCGGTGAGCAGTTCTTC; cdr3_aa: CASSEVGEQFF
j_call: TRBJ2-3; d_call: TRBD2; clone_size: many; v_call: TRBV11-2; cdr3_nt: TGTGCCAGCAGCTTAGGTCTGGTTCGGGGGGCAGATACGCAGTATTTT; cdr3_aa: CASSLGLVRGADTQYF
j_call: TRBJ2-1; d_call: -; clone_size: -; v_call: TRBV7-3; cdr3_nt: TGTGCCAGCAGCCGACACCCCAGGGCCTCCAATGAGCAGTTCTTC; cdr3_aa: CASSRHPRASNEQFF
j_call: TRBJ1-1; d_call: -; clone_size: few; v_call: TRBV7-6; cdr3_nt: TGTGCCAGCAGCCCGAAGGTGGCACCGAACACTGAAGCTTTCTTT; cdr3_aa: CASSPKVAPNTEAFF
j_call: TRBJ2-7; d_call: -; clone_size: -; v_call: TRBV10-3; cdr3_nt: TGTGCCATCAAGAGGGGTCAGGGAGAGCAGTACTTC; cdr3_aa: CAIKRGQGEQYF
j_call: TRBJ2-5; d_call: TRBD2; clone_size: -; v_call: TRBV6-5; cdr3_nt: TGTGCCAGCAGTTACTCGTGGCGGGGGGGCCTCAAAGAGACCCAGTACTTC; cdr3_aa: CASSYSWRGGLKETQYF
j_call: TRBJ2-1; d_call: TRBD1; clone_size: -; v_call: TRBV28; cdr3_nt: TGTGCCAGCAGTCCAGCCGACAGGGCCCGGGATGAGCAGTTCTTC; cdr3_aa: CASSPADRARDEQFF
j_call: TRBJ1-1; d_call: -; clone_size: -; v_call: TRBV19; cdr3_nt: TGTGCCAGTAGTATAGCTGTAGCGCGGAGGACTGAAGCTTTCTTT; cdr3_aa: CASSIAVARRTEAFF
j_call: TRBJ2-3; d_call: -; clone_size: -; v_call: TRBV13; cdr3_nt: TGTGCCAGCAGCCCGCCGCCCCACAGAGATACGCAGTATTTT; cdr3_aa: CASSPPPHRDTQYF
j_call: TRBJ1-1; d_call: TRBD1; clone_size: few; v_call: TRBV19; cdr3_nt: TGTGCCAGTAGTACAGGGACAGGGGGAGCGGACACTGAAGCTTTCTTT; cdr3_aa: CASSTGTGGADTEAFF
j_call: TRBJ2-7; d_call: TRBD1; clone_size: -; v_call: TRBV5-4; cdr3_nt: TGTGCCAGCAGCCTCGGACAGGCGGAGGTGTACGAGCAGTACTTC; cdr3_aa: CASSLGQAEVYEQYF
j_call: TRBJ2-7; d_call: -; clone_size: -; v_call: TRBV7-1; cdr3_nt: TGTGCCTTCGGGACTCGACTCGGGGAGCAGTACTTC; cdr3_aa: CAFGTRLGEQYF